The entry below gives a single T cell receptor beta chain sequence along with its context. In the original analysis: Scientists estimated how many nucleated cells there were by amplifying reference gene primers. Clones were sequenced by immunoSEQ multiplex PCR, and TCRdb holds only the in-frame ones, with some missing. For V, J and clone size, that table is used; D and trimming come from the DNA. The data contain about 93,000 clones, roughly nine tenths of them singletons. The source of the sample is a study of blood T cell repertoires in COVID-19. Study in general: Specimens from acute and convalescent COVID-19 originated in the United States, Italy and Spain. PBMCs, B-cell-depleted T cells, or T cells provided the cDNA or gDNA that made up the material.

This CDR3 has 16 amino acids. Trimming removed 0 bases at V and 11 bases at J, with 22 bases between. Looked up from germline, CDR1 is LGHNA and CDR2 is YSLEER. The J gene is TRBJ1-2, the V gene TRBV4-3, with a weak D call TRBD1 (5 bases). The source material was peripheral blood. The source is a man in his fifties or sixties with acute or convalescent COVID-19. The CDR3 nucleotides read TGCGCCAGCAGCCAAGATGGGTTTGAACGGGGGTTGGGGTACACCTTC. This gives the protein CASSQDGFERGLGYTF.